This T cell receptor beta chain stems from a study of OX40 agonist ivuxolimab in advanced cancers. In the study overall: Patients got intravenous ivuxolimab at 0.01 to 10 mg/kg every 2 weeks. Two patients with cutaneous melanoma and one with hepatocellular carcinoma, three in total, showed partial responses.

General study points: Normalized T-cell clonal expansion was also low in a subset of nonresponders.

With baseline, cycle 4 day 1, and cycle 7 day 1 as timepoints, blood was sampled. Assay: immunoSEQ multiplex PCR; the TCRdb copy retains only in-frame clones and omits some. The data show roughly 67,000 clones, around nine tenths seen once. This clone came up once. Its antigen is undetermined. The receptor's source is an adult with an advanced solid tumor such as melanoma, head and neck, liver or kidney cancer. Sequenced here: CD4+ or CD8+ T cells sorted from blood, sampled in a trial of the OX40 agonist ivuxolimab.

CDR3 sequence: CASSPGQGGDTEAFF. The CDR3 DNA is TGTGCCAGCAGTCCTGGACAGGGAGGTGACACTGAAGCTTTCTTT. V is TRBV6-6 and J is TRBJ1-1; 8 nucleotides agree with TRBD1. Looked up from germline, CDR1 is MNHNY and CDR2 is SVGAGI (reference sequence). Trimming took 5 bases from V and 3 from J; bases not matched to a gene: 8. The CDR3 totals 15 residues.